The rows below give T cell receptor beta chains drawn from one sample of a study of shared clonotypes between healthy human individuals. The protocol was immunoSEQ multiplex PCR, while the TCRdb copy is restricted to in-frame clones and leaves out a portion. Of a few million clones detected, more than 90% appear once; the ten largest clones hold roughly 0.14%. Sequencing used naive CD4+ T cells sorted from blood. The receptor set was obtained from a man between 18 and 35 years old in good health. Both conserved end residues are part of each CDR3.

CDR3 protein	V gene	J gene
CASSAVAGRYNEQFF	TRBV7-3	TRBJ2-1
CASSSRLQETQYF	TRBV7-7	TRBJ2-5
CASSLEGATNEKLFF	TRBV7-9	TRBJ1-4
CASSRIGAYDTEAFF	TRBV7-2	TRBJ1-1
CASKGGQGTEQYF	TRBV10-1	TRBJ2-7
CASSEGLAGANEQFF	TRBV7-2	TRBJ2-1
CASSGAGLQFF	TRBV5-1	TRBJ2-1
CASSLTETQYF	TRBV5-6	TRBJ2-5
CASSSPVSYEQYF	TRBV7-9	TRBJ2-7
CASMQQGGSDEQYF	TRBV6-1	TRBJ2-7
CASSHQPQHF	TRBV23-1	TRBJ1-5
CASSEEGRWQPQHF	TRBV6-1	TRBJ1-5
CASSIWGRDNSPLHF	TRBV19	TRBJ1-6
CASSEMGLAARSSYEQYF	TRBV2	TRBJ2-7
CASSGVRTGSYEQYF	TRBV2	TRBJ2-7
CASSDGSGGTTDTQYF	TRBV6-1	TRBJ2-3
CASSLADRSSYEQYF	TRBV5-1	TRBJ2-7
CASSPAGRANTEAFF	TRBV5-4	TRBJ1-1
CASSPRRGLGDTQYF	TRBV5-1	TRBJ2-3
CASSGPDRAYEQYF	TRBV6-1	TRBJ2-7
CASSLTPYTDTQYF	TRBV5-1	TRBJ2-3
CASSLVLLITEAFF	TRBV7-9	TRBJ1-1
CSVDRVSTDTQYF	TRBV29-1	TRBJ2-3
CASSIEAGGSNQPQHF	TRBV19	TRBJ1-5
CAWSVQGGNQPQHF	TRBV30	TRBJ1-5
CASSQGRLTRHSGNTIYF	TRBV23-1	TRBJ1-3
CASTRGPFSDIQYF	TRBV6-1	TRBJ2-4
CAWTIKTGRNNGELFF	TRBV30	TRBJ2-2
CSVVPNTEAFF	TRBV29-1	TRBJ1-1
CASSMDSGANVLTF	TRBV7-2	TRBJ2-6
CASGLVLSSVYNEQFF	TRBV12-5	TRBJ2-1
CASSPRQGLPYEQYF	TRBV5-1	TRBJ2-7
CASSPFLGDASKKETQYF	TRBV18	TRBJ2-5
CASSIIGSGKTGELFF	TRBV19	TRBJ2-2
CASLAGQGGTEAFF	TRBV7-8	TRBJ1-1
CASSEEGYSNQPQHF	TRBV2	TRBJ1-5
CSVRWGKGYGYTF	TRBV29-1	TRBJ1-2
CASSIGPYYGYTF	TRBV19	TRBJ1-2
CASSPLDSPHNQPQHF	TRBV18	TRBJ1-5
CAIRTAGEGNTEAFF	TRBV10-3	TRBJ1-1
CASSLGFGQGADTQYF	TRBV5-4	TRBJ2-3
CASSSSSGGLLSEQFF	TRBV7-9	TRBJ2-1
CASTSDRVNYGYTF	TRBV2	TRBJ1-2
CASTGGNEKLFF	TRBV28	TRBJ1-4
CASSEVTGTGANVLTF	TRBV5-5	TRBJ2-6
CASRDPKLDQPQHF	TRBV28	TRBJ1-5
CSAALQGYEQFF	TRBV29-1	TRBJ2-1
CASSPGHTTDTQYF	TRBV5-1	TRBJ2-3
CASRGRAFSYEQYF	TRBV6-5	TRBJ2-7
CASSVGLAGGNQETQYF	TRBV9	TRBJ2-5
CASSPERTFGTEAFF	TRBV4-1	TRBJ1-1
CASSLTGQGAKGGYTF	TRBV5-6	TRBJ1-2
CASSLEGQVSYEQYF	TRBV5-1	TRBJ2-7
CASSLSFQGSSYEQYF	TRBV4-3	TRBJ2-7